This T cell receptor (beta chain) stems from a study of blood T cell repertoires in COVID-19. Looking at the study overall: Sites across the United States, Italy and Spain contributed samples from acute and convalescent COVID-19. PBMCs, B-cell-depleted T cells, or T cells were the source of the cDNA or gDNA that made up the material.

Cohort placement rested on clinical history that participants reported themselves. Authors' data handling: Nucleated cell counts were estimated from reference gene primer amplification. The data were produced by immunoSEQ multiplex PCR, yet TCRdb's version contains in-frame clones alone and is incomplete. From that table come the V and J calls and clone size; the DNA was used to work out D and trimming. The table includes 200,000 to 250,000 clones, approximately 92% detected once. The CDR3 length is 15 residues. The germline CDR1 and CDR2 sequences are SGHTA and FQGNSA. V was shortened by 2 bases and J by 7 bases, with 14 bases between the two germline ends.

V gene TRBV7-2 combines with J gene TRBJ1-4; D gene unclear. The sample consisted of PBMCs or T cells enriched from blood (not recorded which). This receptor was identified in a woman aged 18-29 years in a cohort exposed to, infected with or recovered from COVID-19 (not recorded which). This CDR3 reads CASSLNRQRGEKLFF. In DNA, the CDR3 is TGTGCCAGCAGCTTAAACCGTCAGAGAGGTGAAAAACTGTTTTTT.